What follows are 26 T cell receptor beta chains derived from one specimen sequenced in a study of T cell repertoires in cytomegalovirus infection. TCRdb itself ran the reads through MiXCR, one entry per CDR3 protein. The sample shows about 330,000 distinct CDR3 sequences, roughly 36% of them seen only once. Their antigens are not known. The source was cultured PBMCs, collected from culture after CMV antigen stimulation. The receptor source for this set is a human donor in good health (CMV status not recorded). Some clones in this sample may be carry-over from other donors' samples.

This clonotype was seen a handful of times. The chain recombines TRBV19 with TRBJ2-5, with a possible D match to TRBD2 (6 bases). Between the trimmed V and J ends, which lost 2 bases and 3 bases, there was a span of 10 bases. From germline, CDR1 is LNHDA and CDR2 SQIVND (reference sequence). The CDR3 sequence is 14 residues long. The CDR3 DNA reads TGTGCCAGTAGTATAAGTAGGAGGGAAGAGACCCAGTACTTC. Translated: CASSISRREETQYF.

The V call is TRBV7-6, the J call TRBJ2-5; 9 nucleotides line up with TRBD1. This CDR3 region has 14 residues. Germline loops: CDR1 SGHVS, CDR2 FNYEAQ. J lost 5 bases, V lost 4 bases, and 5 bases had no gene match. CDR3 in amino acids: CASSSDRGVETQYF. CDR3 in DNA: TGTGCCAGCAGCTCGGACAGGGGTGTGGAGACCCAGTACTTC. Full variable domain (remainder filled in from reference TRBV7-6 and TRBJ2-5): GAGVSQSPRYKVTKRGQDVALRCDPISGHVSLYWYRQALGQGPEFLTYFNYEAQQDKSGLPNDRFSAERPEGSISTLTIQRTEQRDSAMYRCASSSDRGVETQYFGPGTRLLVL.

V gene TRBV7-9 combines with J gene TRBJ2-1; 12 nucleotides agree with TRBD1. This CDR3 spans 15 amino acids. V trimming: 5 bases; J trimming: 5 bases; junction bases outside the gene matches: 4. CDR1 and CDR2 (germline): SEHNR, FQNEAQ (reference sequence). For the CDR3, the DNA is TGTGCCAGCAGCCAGGGACAGGGGGCGAACAATGAGCAGTTCTTC. Protein: CASSQGQGANNEQFF.

The V gene is TRBV18, the J gene TRBJ2-5; perhaps TRBD1 as D (6 bases). The CDR3 length is 14 residues. V was cut by 6 bases and J by 2 bases, with 13 bases left in between. In germline, CDR1 is KGHSH, CDR2 LQKENI. The CDR3 bases are TGTGCCAGCTCGCGACAGGTTGATCAAGAGACCCAGTACTTC. Translation: CASSRQVDQETQYF.

The chain has TRBV5-1 and TRBJ2-1; D is unresolved. V lost 0 bases and J 6 bases, leaving 7 bases between the germline ends. This CDR3 region has 13 residues. Germline V gene sequence: CDR1 SGHRS, CDR2 YFSETQ. CDR3 DNA sequence: TGCGCCAGCAGCTTGGAGCTGGGCAATGAGCAGTTCTTC. Translated: CASSLELGNEQFF.

This clonotype has more than one count but fewer than ten. The gene calls are TRBV7-6 and TRBJ2-1; 7 bases map to TRBD1. V lost 3 bases, J lost 0 bases, and 8 bases stayed unmatched. The CDR3 totals 17 residues. CDR1 and CDR2 (germline): SGHVS, FNYEAQ. The CDR3 here is CASSLKTGLGSYNEQFF. Written as DNA, the CDR3 is TGTGCCAGCAGCTTGAAGACAGGGCTCGGCTCCTACAATGAGCAGTTCTTC.

This clonotype has just a few counts. The chain links TRBV6-2 or TRBV6-3 to TRBJ1-4, with 7 bases fitting TRBD1. There are 22 residues in the CDR3. J was trimmed by 0 bases and V by 0 bases; bases with no gene match: 19. Germline CDR1 and CDR2: MNHEY and SVGEGT. The CDR3 is CASSYSTGGRGTEASTNEKLFF. The CDR3 DNA follows: TGTGCCAGCAGTTACTCGACCGGCGGCAGAGGGACAGAAGCTTCAACTAATGAAAAACTGTTTTTT.

The table lists this clonotype with a few counts. This chain joins TRBV7-2 and TRBJ2-5; D possibly corresponds to TRBD2 (6 bases). V was cut by 6 bases and J by 5 bases, with 16 bases left in between. Per the germline V gene, CDR1 is SGHTA and CDR2 is FQGNSA. The CDR3 contains 14 residues. The CDR3 spells CASRISGAEETQYF. CDR3 sequence (DNA): TGTGCCAGCAGAATTAGCGGAGCAGAGGAGACCCAGTACTTC.

This clonotype came up a few times. V is TRBV4-2 and J is TRBJ2-2; the match to TRBD2 covers 13 bases. Germline V gives CDR1 LGHNA, CDR2 YNFKEQ. The V gene end was trimmed by 2 bases and the J gene end by 7 bases; junction bases not matched to a gene: 16. The CDR3 totals 20 residues. In DNA, the CDR3 is TGTGCCAGCAGCCAAACAAGAGGGGGGAAACTAGCGGGAGGGTTCGGGGAGCTGTTTTTT. Amino acids: CASSQTRGGKLAGGFGELFF.

The chain has TRBV7-2 and TRBJ2-1, with D tentatively TRBD2 (5 bases). V lost 8 bases and J lost 10, with 15 bases in between. Germline-derived CDR1 and CDR2 are SGHTA and FQGNSA. This CDR3 region has 12 residues. In DNA form, the CDR3 reads TGTGCCAGCCGGGGATTGAATCCGGAGCAGTTCTTC. It translates to CASRGLNPEQFF.

The chain recombines TRBV20-1 with TRBJ2-1; 7 bases align to TRBD2. CDR1 is DFQATT, CDR2 SNEGSKA, per germline (reference sequence). The CDR3 runs 14 residues. The J segment lost 6 bases and the V segment lost 6 bases, leaving 11 bases of the junction unmatched. This chain's CDR3 is CSAKGRLASNEQFF. DNA of the CDR3: TGCAGTGCCAAGGGGAGACTAGCCAGCAATGAGCAGTTCTTC.

V is TRBV20-1 and J is TRBJ1-2; D might be TRBD1 (5 bases). The V gene's germline CDR1 is DFQATT and CDR2 SNEGSKA (reference sequence). The CDR3 has 12 residues. The V end was cut by 1 base, the J end by 8 bases, with 11 bases between. Written as DNA, the CDR3 is TGCAGTGCTAGAGTGGCCAGGGCCGGCTACACCTTC. Protein: CSARVARAGYTF.

This clonotype was counted a few times. The chain employs TRBV29-1 and TRBJ1-1; the match to TRBD1 covers 7 bases. This CDR3 has 15 amino acids. Trimming removed 6 bases from V and 1 base from J; junction bases left unmatched: 11. CDR1 is SQVTM, CDR2 ANQGSEA, per germline. The CDR3 DNA reads as TGCAGCGTCCGGCCGGCAGGGGGGGAGAACACTGAAGCTTTCTTT. Translated: CSVRPAGGENTEAFF.

V gene TRBV6-5 combines with J gene TRBJ1-1; 9 nucleotides align to TRBD1. The CDR3 has 15 amino acids. V lost 7 bases to trimming and J lost 0 bases; unmatched junction nucleotides: 6. Per germline, CDR1 MNHEY and CDR2 SVGAGI. The chain's CDR3 is CASTRTGVMNTEAFF. The DNA of the CDR3 is TGTGCCAGCACCCGGACAGGGGTCATGAACACTGAAGCTTTCTTT.

The chain has TRBV7-2 and TRBJ2-7; possibly TRBD1 or TRBD2 for D (5 bases each). The CDR3 consists of 13 residues. The germline V gene has CDR1 SGHTA and CDR2 FQGNSA. The V and J ends lost 0 bases and 7 bases respectively, with 10 bases between them. Here the CDR3 reads CASSLAWGNEQYV. The CDR3 nucleotides read TGTGCCAGCAGCTTAGCGTGGGGGAATGAGCAGTACGTC.

Only a few counts were recorded for this clonotype. The genes are TRBV4-3 and TRBJ1-5; D gene ambiguous. Germline CDR1 is LGHNA and CDR2 is YSLEER. Trimming took 4 bases from V and 7 from J, leaving 14 bases between them. This CDR3 is 14 amino acids long. The CDR3 bases are TGCGCCAGCAGCCCGTTCCCTGGCAGACAGCCCCAGCATTTT. This gives the protein CASSPFPGRQPQHF.

The chain uses TRBV18 and TRBJ1-1, with no clear D. The length of the CDR3 is 12 residues. V lost 1 base to trimming and J lost 11 bases, with 11 bases between them. Germline V gives CDR1 KGHSH, CDR2 LQKENI. The CDR3 DNA follows: TGTGCCAGCTCACCACAATCGGGCGATGCTTTCTTT. Amino acid sequence: CASSPQSGDAFF.

This clonotype was found many times. The V gene is TRBV19, the J gene TRBJ1-1; 7 nucleotides line up with TRBD1. This CDR3 has 17 residues. Trimming removed 6 bases from V and 4 bases from J; junction bases left unmatched: 17. CDR1 LNHDA and CDR2 SQIVND come from the germline V gene (reference sequence). In DNA form, the CDR3 reads TGTGCCAGTAGGCTCCCCCGACAGGGCTCCGTGGGCACTGAAGCTTTCTTT. Translating gives CASRLPRQGSVGTEAFF.

In this sample, this clonotype turned up a few times. V usage is TRBV12-3 or TRBV12-4 and J usage is TRBJ1-6; TRBD1 aligns across 9 bases. The CDR3 is made up of 14 amino acids. The V gene end was trimmed by 9 bases and the J gene end by 9 bases; junction bases not matched to a gene: 9. The CDR3 sequence: CASQRGQGISPLHF. The CDR3, as DNA: TGTGCCAGTCAGCGGGGACAGGGAATTTCACCCCTCCACTTT.

This clonotype was seen ten or more times. The V gene is TRBV7-2, the J gene TRBJ1-4; D gene ambiguous. Trimming shortened V by 0 bases and J by 4 bases, and 15 bases separated the two germline ends. The CDR3 sequence is 17 residues long. Looked up from germline, CDR1 is SGHTA and CDR2 is FQGNSA. CDR3 DNA: TGTGCCAGCAGCTTAGCGGTCATAGCAACTGTTAATGAAAAACTGTTTTTT. Translating gives CASSLAVIATVNEKLFF.

This clonotype came up a few times. The chain is built from TRBV7-9 and TRBJ2-2; TRBD2 matches 8 bases. The CDR3 is 16 residues long. V was pared by 5 bases and J by 3 bases, with 8 bases of the junction left unmatched. Germline V lookup: CDR1 SEHNR, CDR2 FQNEAQ (reference sequence). For the CDR3, the DNA is TGTGCCAGCAGCCCGCCGACTAGCGCGGACACCGGGGAGCTGTTTTTT. This sequence encodes CASSPPTSADTGELFF.

The chain combines TRBV7-2 with TRBJ1-5; D call uncertain. CDR3 length equals 13 residues. Trimming removed 1 base at V and 9 bases at J, with 10 bases between. The germline gives CDR1 SGHTA, CDR2 FQGNSA. The CDR3 loop is CASSLEPSGPQHF. The CDR3 nucleotides are TGTGCCAGCAGCTTAGAACCCTCAGGGCCCCAGCATTTT.

This chain joins TRBV4-1 and TRBJ1-1; D is uncertain. This CDR3 comprises 15 residues. V was cut by 0 bases and J by 4 bases, with 12 bases left in between. The germline gives CDR1 MGHRA, CDR2 YSYEKL. This CDR3 reads CASSQEATPATEAFF. The CDR3 DNA is TGCGCCAGCAGCCAAGAGGCCACTCCAGCCACTGAAGCTTTCTTT.

This chain joins TRBV6-5 and TRBJ1-4; D gene uncertain. The V end lost 5 bases, the J end lost 0 bases, and 13 bases lay between the germline ends. Germline loops: CDR1 MNHEY, CDR2 SVGAGI. The CDR3 totals 16 residues. The CDR3 loop reads CASSKYAVATNEKLFF. CDR3 DNA: TGTGCCAGCAGTAAATACGCAGTTGCAACTAATGAAAAACTGTTTTTT.

In this sample, this clonotype turned up a few times. The chain has TRBV15 and TRBJ2-7, with TRBD1 identical over 7 bases. The CDR3 has 14 amino acids. V shed 0 bases and J 3 bases; nucleotides not matched to a gene: 2. Germline V CDR1 and CDR2: LNHNV, YYDKDF (reference sequence). The CDR3 loop reads CATSREQGYYEQYF. CDR3 bases: TGTGCCACCAGCAGAGAACAGGGGTACTACGAGCAGTACTTC.

This clonotype was counted a single time. This rearrangement joins TRBV6-6 to TRBJ1-5; 10 positions agree with TRBD1. The germline V gene has CDR1 MNHNY and CDR2 SVGAGI (reference sequence). This CDR3 is built from 15 residues. V lost 5 bases to trimming and J lost 7 bases; unmatched junction nucleotides: 8. DNA of the CDR3: TGTGCCAGCAGTCTTGACAGGGGGCCGCAACAGCCCCAGCATTTT. Translating it yields CASSLDRGPQQPQHF.